The rows below give T cell receptor beta chains drawn from one sample of a study of T cells expressing NK-cell markers. Reprocessing the 5' RACE reads, TCRdb reports a single entry for every CDR3 protein and omits DNA. The specimen's table records about 300,000 distinct CDR3 sequences. The specimen sequenced was blood T cells: a sorted CD56 or NKG2C T cell subset, CD4+ or CD8+ T cells, or bulk PBMC T cells (not recorded which). These receptors all stem from a woman aged 18 to 75 in good health. CDR3s include the opening cysteine and the closing phenylalanine or tryptophan.

>TRBJ2-5|TRBV12-3/TRBV12-4
CASSYGDRETQYF
>TRBJ1-5|TRBV12-3/TRBV12-4
CASSSSRGLGQPQHF
>TRBJ2-3|TRBV5-4
CASSKEWSSTDTQYF
>TRBJ2-7|TRBV20-1
CSAIWTGGYEQYF
>TRBJ1-1|TRBV20-1
CSAIGGAPEAFF
>TRBJ1-2|TRBV20-1
CSVRASLGYTF
>TRBJ1-3|TRBV20-1
CSARDDKFGLFSGNTIYF
>TRBJ1-5|TRBV12-3/TRBV12-4
CASSSGQAPAFPQHF
>TRBJ2-1|TRBV12-3/TRBV12-4
CASSFETSGSGNEQFF
>TRBJ1-2|TRBV20-1
CSAAGQLANYGYTF
>TRBJ2-1|TRBV6-5
CASSYSWTVYNEQFF
>TRBJ1-4|TRBV7-3
CASSLAHATNEKLFF
>TRBJ1-4|TRBV10-3
CAISESNEKLFF
>TRBJ2-5|TRBV29-1
CSVGGRGQETQYF
>TRBJ2-3|TRBV7-2
CASSQSGPADTQYF
>TRBJ2-1|TRBV20-1
CSARDLGTIVNEQFF
>TRBJ2-2|TRBV7-2
CASSRTAAGELFF
>TRBJ1-4|TRBV7-9
CASTQGAEKLFF
>TRBJ1-2|TRBV12-3/TRBV12-4
CASSSPRYGYTF
>TRBJ2-5|TRBV20-1
CSARAIPGVGAQGVETQYF
>TRBJ2-7|TRBV7-2
CASSPSGIASGYEQYF